The 17 T cell receptor beta chains below come from one sample, sequenced in a study of blood T cells in healthy people across ages. For the second PCR, which ran for about 6 to 12 cycles, a sample-barcoded 5' primer and a J-beta primer mix were used. TCRdb itself ran the 5' RACE reads through MiXCR, one entry per CDR3 protein. Here the sample spans 1.5 million or so distinct CDR3 sequences, about 43% being singletons. The source material was blood. These receptors were collected from a woman aged 18-35 years in good health.

J is TRBJ1-5 and V is TRBV6-5; 11 nucleotides align to TRBD1. Trimming cost V 0 bases and J 9 bases; bases outside gene matches: 10. The CDR3 runs to 17 residues. Germline assignment: CDR1 MNHEY and CDR2 SVGAGI. CDR3 protein: CASSYSWDRGKRWPQHF. The CDR3, as DNA: TGTGCCAGCAGTTACTCGTGGGACAGGGGGAAGAGATGGCCCCAGCATTTT.

The genes are TRBV20-1 and TRBJ2-5; D perhaps matches TRBD2 (5 bases). This CDR3 has 13 residues. Germline V gene lookup returns CDR1 DFQATT and CDR2 SNEGSKA (reference sequence). The V and J ends lost 3 bases and 11 bases respectively, with 19 bases between them. This CDR3 reads CSASITSQNEQYF. In DNA, the CDR3 is TGCAGTGCTAGTATAACTAGTCAGAATGAGCAGTACTTC.

The chain has TRBV13 and TRBJ2-5; the D call may be TRBD1 or TRBD2 (5 bases each). Matching the DNA end better, TRBJ2-7 makes the J call doubtful. The CDR3 runs 16 residues. Germline V gene lookup returns CDR1 PRHDT and CDR2 FYEKMQ (reference sequence). The CDR3 sequence: CASSLGGRGVGYEQYF. The CDR3 DNA sequence: TGTGCCAGCAGCTTAGGAGGAAGGGGAGTAGGCTACGAGCAGTACTTC.

This clonotype was detected ten times or more. The chain has TRBV12-3 or TRBV12-4 and TRBJ2-7; 8 bases are a match to TRBD2. The CDR3 length is 12 residues. V lost 7 bases, J lost 4 bases, and 3 bases stayed unmatched. The CDR3 loop reads CASKRELYEQYF. The CDR3, as DNA: TGTGCCAGCAAGCGGGAGTTGTACGAGCAGTACTTC.

Concerning this clonotype itself: The junction differs from germline at one of its ends, possibly a read error. This chain links TRBV7-8 with TRBJ2-5, with 13 bases fitting TRBD2. The J call is doubtful: the DNA matches TRBJ2-4 better. CDR3 length equals 16 residues. CDR1 is SGHVS, CDR2 FQNEAQ, per germline. CDR3: CVSSSGTSGTKNIQYF. The CDR3 coding sequence is TGTGTCAGCAGCTCGGGGACTAGCGGGACCAAAAACATTCAGTACTTC.

This clonotype was picked up a small number of times. The chain is built from TRBV21-1 and TRBJ2-2; the tabulated D call, TRBD1, remains unverified against the DNA. TRBV21-1 is a pseudogene locus. The CDR3 covers 15 residues. The CDR3 protein is CASSKPRGRLGELFF. The CDR3 nucleotides read TGTGCCAGCAGCAAGCCCAGGGGGCGCCTCGGGGAGCTGTTTTTT.

The chain has TRBV20-1 and TRBJ2-4; D may correspond to TRBD1 or TRBD2 (7 bases each). This CDR3 is built from 11 residues. The germline V gene encodes CDR1 DFQATT and CDR2 SNEGSKA (reference sequence). The V end lost 5 bases, the J end lost 13 bases, and 15 bases lay between the germline ends. CDR3 residues: CSALTGREQYF. The CDR3 DNA reads as TGCAGTGCTTTGACAGGGAGGGAGCAGTACTTC.

This clonotype was observed a handful of times. The chain is built from TRBV20-1 and TRBJ2-7; TRBD2 is a possible D gene (5 bases). V lost 0 bases and J 2 bases, leaving 8 bases between the germline ends. Germline V gives CDR1 DFQATT, CDR2 SNEGSKA (reference sequence). The CDR3 contains 13 residues. The chain's CDR3 is CSARDGGAYEQYF. The CDR3 DNA is TGCAGTGCTAGAGATGGAGGAGCCTACGAGCAGTACTTC.

This clonotype was seen a handful of times. The CDR3, as DNA: TGTGCCAGCAGCGCCCCTAGCGGGAAATCCTACGAGCAGTACTTC. Encoded protein: CASSAPSGKSYEQYF. The rearrangement uses TRBV9 and TRBJ2-7; 9 bases agree with TRBD2. This CDR3 is 15 amino acids long. The V gene's germline CDR1 is SGDLS and CDR2 YYNGEE. Trimming at V came to 3 bases and at J to 1 base, leaving 5 bases not matched to a gene. The variable domain in full, completed from reference TRBV9 and TRBJ2-7, reads DSGVTQTPKHLITATGQRVTLRCSPRSGDLSVYWYQQSLDQGLQFLIQYYNGEERAKGNILERFSAQQFPDLHSELNLSSLELGDSALYFCASSAPSGKSYEQYFGPGTRLTVT.

The sample holds a few counts of this clonotype. The J gene is TRBJ2-3, the V gene TRBV6-1; TRBD1 matches 8 bases. Germline lookup yields CDR1 MNHNS and CDR2 SASEGT. The CDR3 is 15 residues long. The ends lost 5 bases at V and 4 bases at J; junction bases unmatched: 8. CDR3 residues: CASSQMTGEADTQYF. The CDR3 DNA reads as TGTGCCAGCAGTCAAATGACAGGGGAGGCAGATACGCAGTATTTT.

The rearrangement joins TRBV7-9 to TRBJ1-1, with D perhaps matching TRBD1 (5 bases). Germline CDR1 reads SEHNR; CDR2 reads FQNEAQ (reference sequence). The CDR3 covers 15 residues. The V end lost 5 bases, the J end lost 3 bases, and 16 bases lay between the germline ends. The chain's CDR3 is CASSARPGPDTEAFF. The CDR3 DNA is TGTGCCAGCAGCGCTCGGCCAGGGCCGGACACTGAAGCTTTCTTT.

The V gene is TRBV30, the J gene TRBJ2-3; 15 nucleotides align to TRBD2. Trimming removed 3 bases from V and 5 bases from J; junction bases left unmatched: 3. This CDR3 comprises 15 residues. Germline V lookup: CDR1 GTSNPN, CDR2 SVGIG (reference sequence). This CDR3 is CAWSGTSGGRDTQYF. In DNA, the CDR3 is TGTGCCTGGAGCGGGACTAGCGGGGGGCGAGATACGCAGTATTTT.

A remark on this clonotype: This may be a read error: a much more frequent sequence differs by one nucleotide. CDR3 nucleotides: TGTGCCAGCAGCGTAGAGGGACAGGGCTCCTACAATGAGCAGTACTTC. Protein: CASSVEGQGSYNEQYF. The chain is built from TRBV9 and TRBJ2-1; 9 bases map to TRBD1. The end of the DNA is better explained by TRBJ2-7, so the J call may be wrong. The CDR3 loop spans 16 amino acids. Germline loops: CDR1 SGDLS, CDR2 YYNGEE.

V usage is TRBV14 and J usage is TRBJ1-1; D is unresolved. The V end lost 0 bases, the J end lost 5 bases, and 10 bases lay between the germline ends. CDR3 length equals 14 residues. CDR1 and CDR2 from the germline V gene are SGHDN and FVKESK. In DNA form, the CDR3 reads TGTGCCAGCAGCCAAGAAAGGAGTGGGACTGAAGCTTTCTTT. Protein: CASSQERSGTEAFF.

This clonotype occurred a few times. The chain couples TRBV5-1 to TRBJ1-1; no clear D. CDR3 size: 14 residues. Germline values: CDR1 SGHRS, CDR2 YFSETQ. V was pared by 4 bases and J by 0 bases, with 10 bases between. CDR3 residues: CASSREPLNTEAFF. CDR3 nucleotides: TGCGCCAGCAGCCGGGAACCTTTGAACACTGAAGCTTTCTTT.

This chain connects TRBV7-8 to TRBJ1-2; D gene unclear. With 2 bases removed from V and 6 bases from J, the gap between germline ends came to 13 bases. This CDR3 contains 14 residues. Germline V gives CDR1 SGHVS, CDR2 FQNEAQ. The chain's CDR3 is CASSLFGRVDGYTF. CDR3 DNA sequence: TGTGCCAGCAGCTTATTCGGCCGGGTGGATGGCTACACCTTC.

The chain links TRBV20-1 to TRBJ2-3, with D uncertain. CDR3 length equals 16 residues. V was cut by 1 base and J by 1 base, with 15 bases left in between. Germline V lookup: CDR1 DFQATT, CDR2 SNEGSKA (reference sequence). CDR3 coding DNA: TGCAGTGCTAGAGGGTTACGAATGTCTGGCACAGATACGCAGTATTTT. This translates into CSARGLRMSGTDTQYF.